A selection of T cell receptor beta chains follows, all from one sample in a study of regulatory T cells in long-lasting Graves disease. TCRdb itself ran the multiplex PCR reads through MiXCR, one entry per CDR3 protein. The profile shows roughly 300,000 distinct CDR3 sequences, 22% of them singletons. The sample consisted of peripheral blood mononuclear cells (PBMCs), taken when the disease was refractory, from a patient treated with antithyroid drugs. All receptors derive from a female donor with Graves disease. Both conserved end residues are part of each CDR3. A D gene is named only where the DNA matches it firmly. Clone size, where shown, is once, few, many, or a class for clones that have expanded.

>TRBV7-2|TRBJ2-5|many|NA
TGTGCCAGCAGGTCTACTAGCATAGGGGAGACCCAGTACTTC
CASRSTSIGETQYF
>TRBV20-1|TRBJ2-7|many|TRBD2
TGCAGTGCTCCGGTCGCTCCCGGCAGACAGCTAGCGGGCACTACCTACGAGCAGTACTTC
CSAPVAPGRQLAGTTYEQYF
>TRBV6-2/TRBV6-3|TRBJ2-7|many|TRBD2
TGTGCCAGCAGTTACGAACTAGCGGGATTATACGAGCAGTACTTC
CASSYELAGLYEQYF
>TRBV5-1|TRBJ2-7|NA|TRBD2
TGCGCCAGCAGCTTGGTAGCGGGAAATACCTACGAGCAGTACTTC
CASSLVAGNTYEQYF
>TRBV7-2|TRBJ2-5|few|NA
TGTGCCAGCAGGGAACAGGGAGCTCAGCAAGAGACCCAGTACTTC
CASREQGAQQETQYF
>TRBV7-7|TRBJ2-7|NA|NA
TGTGCTAGCAGCACCCGCGCAAATTTAAGCCAACCCCCCGTGCAGTACTTC
CASSTRANLSQPPVQYF
>TRBV4-3|TRBJ2-3|NA|NA
TGCGCCAGCAGCCAAGTTCCTAGCACAGATACGCAGTATTTT
CASSQVPSTDTQYF
>TRBV19|TRBJ1-1|NA|NA
TGTGCCAGTAGCGAGGACATGCTGAACACTGAAGCTTTCTTT
CASSEDMLNTEAFF
>TRBV18|TRBJ1-3|few|NA
TGTGCCAGCTCACCTCCGGGGTCCGGAAACACCATATATTTT
CASSPPGSGNTIYF
>TRBV2|TRBJ2-7|many|TRBD2
TGTGCCAGCAGCCGGGTTCCCGATAGCGGGAGGGCCCGAGAGCAGTACTTC
CASSRVPDSGRAREQYF
>TRBV28|TRBJ1-2|many|NA
TGTGCCAGCTGGGGCACAGTATATGGCTACACCTTC
CASWGTVYGYTF
>TRBV6-2/TRBV6-3|TRBJ2-5|few|NA
TGTGCCAGCAGCAACCTTAATCCCGCGGTGACCCAGTACTTC
CASSNLNPAVTQYF
>TRBV7-9|TRBJ1-1|NA|NA
TGTGCCAGCAGCGACCGGGACCAAACCGAAGCTTTCTTT
CASSDRDQTEAFF
>TRBV7-3|TRBJ2-5|many|NA
TGTGCCAGCAGCTTAGGCGCTAGCAGGAGAGAGACCCAGTACTTC
CASSLGASRRETQYF
>TRBV4-1|TRBJ1-5|many|NA
TGTGCCAGCAGTCAAGGGGTTAGTCAGCCCCAGCATTTT
CASSQGVSQPQHF